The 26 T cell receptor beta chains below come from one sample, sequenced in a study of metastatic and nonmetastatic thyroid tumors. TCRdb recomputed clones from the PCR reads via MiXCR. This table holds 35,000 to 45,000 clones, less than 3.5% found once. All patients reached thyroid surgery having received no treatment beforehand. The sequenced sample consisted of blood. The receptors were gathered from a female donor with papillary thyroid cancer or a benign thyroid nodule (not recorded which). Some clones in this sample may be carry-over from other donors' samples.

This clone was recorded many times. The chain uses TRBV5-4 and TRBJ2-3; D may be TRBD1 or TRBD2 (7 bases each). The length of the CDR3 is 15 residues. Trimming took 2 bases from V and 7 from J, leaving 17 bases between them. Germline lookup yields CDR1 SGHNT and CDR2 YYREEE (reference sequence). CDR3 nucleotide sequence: TGTGCCAGCAGCTTTAGGAGCGGGACAGCAAATACGCAGTATTTT. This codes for CASSFRSGTANTQYF.

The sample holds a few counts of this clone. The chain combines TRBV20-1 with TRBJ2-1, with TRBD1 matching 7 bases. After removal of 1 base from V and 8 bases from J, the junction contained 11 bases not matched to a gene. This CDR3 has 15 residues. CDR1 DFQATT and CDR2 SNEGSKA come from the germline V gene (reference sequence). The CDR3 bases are TGCAGTGCTAGAGGAGGGCGACAGGGATCCCATGAGCAGTTCTTC. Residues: CSARGGRQGSHEQFF.

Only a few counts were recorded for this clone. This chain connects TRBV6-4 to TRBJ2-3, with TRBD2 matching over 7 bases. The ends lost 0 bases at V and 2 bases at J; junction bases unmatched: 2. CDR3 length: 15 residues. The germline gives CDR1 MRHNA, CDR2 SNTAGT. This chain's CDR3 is CASSDSERDTDTQYF. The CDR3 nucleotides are TGTGCCAGCAGTGACTCGGAGCGGGACACAGATACGCAGTATTTT.

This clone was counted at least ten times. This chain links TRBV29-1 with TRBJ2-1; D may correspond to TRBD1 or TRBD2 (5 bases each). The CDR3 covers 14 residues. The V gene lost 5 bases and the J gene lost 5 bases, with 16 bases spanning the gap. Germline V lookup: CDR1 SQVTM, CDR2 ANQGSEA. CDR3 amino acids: CSVRVERGDNEQFF. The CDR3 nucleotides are TGCAGCGTTCGAGTGGAGAGAGGGGACAATGAGCAGTTCTTC.

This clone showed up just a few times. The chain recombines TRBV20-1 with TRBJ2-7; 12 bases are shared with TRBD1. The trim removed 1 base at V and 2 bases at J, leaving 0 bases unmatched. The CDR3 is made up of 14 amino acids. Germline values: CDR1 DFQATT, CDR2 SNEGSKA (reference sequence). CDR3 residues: CSARGDRGPYEQYF. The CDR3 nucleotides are TGCAGTGCTAGAGGGGACAGGGGGCCCTACGAGCAGTACTTC.

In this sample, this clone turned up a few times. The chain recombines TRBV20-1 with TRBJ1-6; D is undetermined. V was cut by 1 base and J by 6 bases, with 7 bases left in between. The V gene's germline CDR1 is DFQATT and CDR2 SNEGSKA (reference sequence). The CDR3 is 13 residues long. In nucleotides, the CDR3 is TGCAGTGCTAGAGTCACGCTTAATTCACCCCTCCACTTT. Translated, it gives CSARVTLNSPLHF.

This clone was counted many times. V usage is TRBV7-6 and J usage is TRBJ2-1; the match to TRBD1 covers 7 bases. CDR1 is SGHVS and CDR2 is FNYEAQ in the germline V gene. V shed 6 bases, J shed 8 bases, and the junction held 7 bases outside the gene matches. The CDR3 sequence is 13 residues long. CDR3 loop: CASSQDRNDEQFF. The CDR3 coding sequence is TGTGCCAGCAGTCAGGACAGGAACGATGAGCAGTTCTTC.

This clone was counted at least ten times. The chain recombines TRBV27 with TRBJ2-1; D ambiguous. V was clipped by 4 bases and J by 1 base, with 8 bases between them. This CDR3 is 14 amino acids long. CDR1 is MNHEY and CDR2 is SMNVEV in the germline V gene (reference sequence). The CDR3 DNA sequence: TGTGCCAGCAGTTCGGCAGCATCCTACAATGAGCAGTTCTTC. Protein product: CASSSAASYNEQFF.

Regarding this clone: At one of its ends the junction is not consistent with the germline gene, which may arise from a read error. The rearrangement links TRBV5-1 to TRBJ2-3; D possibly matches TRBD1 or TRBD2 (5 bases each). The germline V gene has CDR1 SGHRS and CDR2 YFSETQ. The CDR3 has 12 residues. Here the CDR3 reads CASRLRGDMQYF. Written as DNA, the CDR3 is TGCGCCAGCAGATTGAGGGGAGATATGCAGTATTTT.

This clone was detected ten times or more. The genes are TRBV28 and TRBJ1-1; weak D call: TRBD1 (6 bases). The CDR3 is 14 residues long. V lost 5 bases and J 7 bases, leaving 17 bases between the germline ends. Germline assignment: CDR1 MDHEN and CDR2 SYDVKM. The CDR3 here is CASSPNWDKLEAFF. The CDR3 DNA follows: TGTGCCAGCAGTCCGAATTGGGACAAGCTTGAAGCTTTCTTT.

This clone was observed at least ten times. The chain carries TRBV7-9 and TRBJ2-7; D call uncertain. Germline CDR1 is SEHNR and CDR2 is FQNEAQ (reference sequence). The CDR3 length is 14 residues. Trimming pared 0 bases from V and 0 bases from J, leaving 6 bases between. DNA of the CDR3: TGTGCCAGCAGCTTAGCAGGGATCTCCTACGAGCAGTACTTC. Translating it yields CASSLAGISYEQYF.

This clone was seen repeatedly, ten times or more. CDR3 region: CASSQRTVRETQYF. The CDR3 coding sequence is TGCGCCAGCAGCCAACGGACAGTCCGAGAGACCCAGTACTTC. The V and J genes are TRBV4-1 and TRBJ2-5, with D possibly being TRBD1 (6 bases). This CDR3 contains 14 residues. V lost 2 bases and J lost 4, with 11 bases in between. The germline V gene has CDR1 MGHRA and CDR2 YSYEKL.

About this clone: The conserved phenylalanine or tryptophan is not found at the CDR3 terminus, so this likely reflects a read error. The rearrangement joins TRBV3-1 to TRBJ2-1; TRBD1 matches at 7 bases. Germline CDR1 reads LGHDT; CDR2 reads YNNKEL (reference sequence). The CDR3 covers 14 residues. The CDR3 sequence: CSSRRTGPDNEQFL. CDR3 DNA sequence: TGTTCTAGCAGGCGGACAGGCCCAGACAATGAGCAGTTCCTC.

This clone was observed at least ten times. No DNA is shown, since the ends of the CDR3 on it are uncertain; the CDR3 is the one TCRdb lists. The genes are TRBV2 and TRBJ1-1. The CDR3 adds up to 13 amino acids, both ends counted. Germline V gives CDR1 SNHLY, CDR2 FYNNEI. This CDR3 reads CASKRTFGAEAFF.

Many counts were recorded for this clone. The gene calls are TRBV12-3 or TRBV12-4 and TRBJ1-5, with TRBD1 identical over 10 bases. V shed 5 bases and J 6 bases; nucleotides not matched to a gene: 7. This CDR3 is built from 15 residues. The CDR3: CASSPGQGIGQPQHF. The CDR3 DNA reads TGTGCCAGCAGTCCGGGACAGGGGATAGGTCAGCCCCAGCATTTT.

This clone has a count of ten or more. In DNA, the CDR3 is TGTGCCAGCAGCCAACACGTCTTCCGGGACAACTACGAGCAGTACTTC. Amino acid sequence: CASSQHVFRDNYEQYF. V is TRBV13 and J is TRBJ2-7, with D perhaps matching TRBD1 (6 bases). Trimming removed 5 bases at V and 3 bases at J, with 20 bases between. CDR1 and CDR2 from the germline V gene are PRHDT and FYEKMQ (reference sequence). CDR3 length: 16 amino acids.

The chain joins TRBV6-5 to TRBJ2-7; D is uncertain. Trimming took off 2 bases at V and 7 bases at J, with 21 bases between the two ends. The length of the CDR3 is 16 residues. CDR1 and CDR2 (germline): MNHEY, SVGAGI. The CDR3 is CASSYPKGLPVGEQYF. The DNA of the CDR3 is TGTGCCAGCAGTTACCCCAAGGGCCTCCCGGTTGGGGAGCAGTACTTC.

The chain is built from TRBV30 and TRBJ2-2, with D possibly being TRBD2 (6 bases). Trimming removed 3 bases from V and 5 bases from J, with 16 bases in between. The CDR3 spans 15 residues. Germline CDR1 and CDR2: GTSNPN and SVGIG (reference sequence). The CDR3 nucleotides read TGTGCCTGGAGCTTATCCGGGACTTTAACCGGGGAGCTGTTTTTT. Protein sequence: CAWSLSGTLTGELFF.

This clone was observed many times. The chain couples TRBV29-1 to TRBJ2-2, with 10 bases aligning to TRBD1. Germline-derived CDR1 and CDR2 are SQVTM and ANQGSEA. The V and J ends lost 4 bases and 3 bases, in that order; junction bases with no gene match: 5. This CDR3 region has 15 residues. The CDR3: CSVAPGTGDTGELFF. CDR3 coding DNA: TGCAGCGTTGCCCCCGGGACAGGGGACACCGGGGAGCTGTTTTTT.

The CDR3 DNA follows: TGTGCCAGCTCTTGGATGGAGGGCACTGAAGCTTTCTTT. It encodes CASSWMEGTEAFF. The chain is built from TRBV7-8 and TRBJ1-1; no clear D gene. V lost 8 bases and J lost 4, with 14 bases in between. The length of the CDR3 is 13 residues. CDR1 is SGHVS, CDR2 FQNEAQ, per germline. The full variable domain, its missing parts supplied by reference TRBV7-8 and TRBJ1-1, is GAGVSQSPRYKVAKRGQDVALRCDPISGHVSLFWYQQALGQGPEFLTYFQNEAQLDKSGLPSDRFFAERPEGSVSTLKIQRTQQEDSAVYLCASSWMEGTEAFFGQGTRLTVV.

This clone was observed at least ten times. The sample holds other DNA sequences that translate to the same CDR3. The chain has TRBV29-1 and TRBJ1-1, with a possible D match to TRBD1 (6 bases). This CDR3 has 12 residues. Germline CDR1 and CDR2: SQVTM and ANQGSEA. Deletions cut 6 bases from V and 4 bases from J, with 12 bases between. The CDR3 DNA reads TGCAGCGTCGTAGGGGGTGCCACTGAAGCTTTCTTT. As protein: CSVVGGATEAFF. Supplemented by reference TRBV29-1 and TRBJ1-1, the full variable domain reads SAVISQKPSRDICQRGTSLTIQCQVDSQVTMMFWYRQQPGQSLTLIATANQGSEATYESGFVIDKFPISRPNLTFSTLTVSNMSPEDSSIYLCSVVGGATEAFFGQGTRLTVV.

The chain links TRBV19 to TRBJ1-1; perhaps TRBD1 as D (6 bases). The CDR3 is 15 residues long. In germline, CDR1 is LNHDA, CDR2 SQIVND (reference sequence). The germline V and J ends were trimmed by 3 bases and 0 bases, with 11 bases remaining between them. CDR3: CASSMAGGLNTEAFF. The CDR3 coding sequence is TGTGCCAGTAGTATGGCGGGGGGCTTGAACACTGAAGCTTTCTTT.

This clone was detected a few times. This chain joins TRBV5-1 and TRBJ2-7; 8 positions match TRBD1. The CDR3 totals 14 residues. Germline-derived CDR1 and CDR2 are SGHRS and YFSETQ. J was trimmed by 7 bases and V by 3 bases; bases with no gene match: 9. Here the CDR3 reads CASSSTGTGAEQYF. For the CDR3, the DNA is TGCGCCAGCAGCTCGACCGGGACAGGAGCTGAGCAGTACTTC.

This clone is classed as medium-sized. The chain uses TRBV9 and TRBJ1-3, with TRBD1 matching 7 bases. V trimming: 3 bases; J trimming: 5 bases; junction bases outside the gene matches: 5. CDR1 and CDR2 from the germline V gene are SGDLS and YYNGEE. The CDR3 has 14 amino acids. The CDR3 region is CASSAPDRRNTIYF. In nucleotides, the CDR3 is TGTGCCAGCAGCGCGCCGGACAGGAGAAACACCATATATTTT.

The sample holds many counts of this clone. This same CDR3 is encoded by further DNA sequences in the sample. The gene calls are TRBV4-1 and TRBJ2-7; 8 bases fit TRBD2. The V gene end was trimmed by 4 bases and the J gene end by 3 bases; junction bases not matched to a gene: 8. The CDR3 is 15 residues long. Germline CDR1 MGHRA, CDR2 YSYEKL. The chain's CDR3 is CASSLREGGGYEQYF. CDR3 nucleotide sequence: TGCGCCAGCAGCCTCCGGGAGGGAGGGGGCTACGAGCAGTACTTC.

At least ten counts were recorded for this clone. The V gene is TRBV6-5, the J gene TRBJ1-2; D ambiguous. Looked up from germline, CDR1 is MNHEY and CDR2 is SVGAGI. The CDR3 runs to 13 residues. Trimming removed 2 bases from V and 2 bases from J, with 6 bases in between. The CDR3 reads CASSYLGNYGYTF. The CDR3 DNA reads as TGTGCCAGCAGTTACCTCGGCAACTATGGCTACACCTTC.